Sequencing of this T cell receptor beta chain was carried out in a study of blood T cell repertoires in COVID-19. Overall study: Collection of acute and convalescent COVID-19 samples took place in the United States, Italy and Spain. From T cells, B-cell-depleted T cells, or PBMCs came the material, which was cDNA or gDNA.

Trimming took 2 bases from V and 0 from J, leaving 8 bases between them. The CDR3 has 15 residues. The germline V gene has CDR1 MNHEY and CDR2 SVGAGI. As processed by the authors: How many nucleated cells were present was estimated from reference gene primer amplification. TCRdb keeps only in-frame clones here, not all; method: immunoSEQ multiplex PCR. V, J and clone size are those of that table, while D and trimming were read from the DNA. Here the sample spans roughly 50,000 clones, 70% to 90% being singletons. The TCR originated in an older woman with active COVID-19. The chain recombines TRBV6-5 with TRBJ1-3, with D perhaps TRBD1 (6 bases). Sequencing input: peripheral blood. The CDR3 sequence: CASSYDRPSGNTIYF. The CDR3, as DNA: TGTGCCAGCAGTTACGACAGGCCCTCTGGAAACACCATATATTTT.